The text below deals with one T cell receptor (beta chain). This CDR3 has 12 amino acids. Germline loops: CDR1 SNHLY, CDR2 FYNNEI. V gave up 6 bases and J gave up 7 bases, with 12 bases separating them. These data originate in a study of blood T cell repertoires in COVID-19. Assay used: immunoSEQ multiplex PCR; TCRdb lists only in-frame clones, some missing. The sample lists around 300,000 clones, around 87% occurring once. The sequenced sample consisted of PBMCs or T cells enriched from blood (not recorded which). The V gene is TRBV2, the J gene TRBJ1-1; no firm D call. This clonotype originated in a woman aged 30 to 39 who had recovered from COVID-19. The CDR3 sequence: CASRVAGVEAFF. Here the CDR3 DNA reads TGTGCCAGCAGAGTCGCCGGGGTTGAAGCTTTCTTT. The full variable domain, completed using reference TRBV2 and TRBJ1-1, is EPEVTQTPSHQVTQMGQEVILRCVPISNHLYFYWYRQILGQKVEFLVSFYNNEISEKSEIFDDQFSVERPDGSNFTLKIRSTKLEDSAMYFCASRVAGVEAFFGQGTRLTVV.